This T cell receptor beta chain was sequenced during a study of shared clonotypes between healthy human individuals. Study-level information: Each donor had three CD4 naive, three CD4 memory, two CD8 naive and one CD8 memory plate.

Germline V CDR1 and CDR2: SGDLS, YYNGEE. J gave up 7 bases and V 4 bases, and 8 bases lay outside the gene matches. The CDR3 is 16 residues long. Produced via immunoSEQ multiplex PCR; TCRdb's table is partial and in-frame only. The table records millions of clones, 85% to 95% of them present only once. The sequence came from a man between 18 and 35 years old in good health. Some clones in this sample may be carry-over from other donors' samples. The sequenced sample was naive CD4+ T cells from PBMCs. Regarding subset: CD45RA+ positively selected. This chain uses TRBV9 with TRBJ2-1; 13 nucleotides align to TRBD2. CDR3 DNA sequence: TGTGCCAGCAGCAGGCGTGGACTAGCGGGAGTTAATGAGCAGTTCTTC. This translates into CASSRRGLAGVNEQFF.